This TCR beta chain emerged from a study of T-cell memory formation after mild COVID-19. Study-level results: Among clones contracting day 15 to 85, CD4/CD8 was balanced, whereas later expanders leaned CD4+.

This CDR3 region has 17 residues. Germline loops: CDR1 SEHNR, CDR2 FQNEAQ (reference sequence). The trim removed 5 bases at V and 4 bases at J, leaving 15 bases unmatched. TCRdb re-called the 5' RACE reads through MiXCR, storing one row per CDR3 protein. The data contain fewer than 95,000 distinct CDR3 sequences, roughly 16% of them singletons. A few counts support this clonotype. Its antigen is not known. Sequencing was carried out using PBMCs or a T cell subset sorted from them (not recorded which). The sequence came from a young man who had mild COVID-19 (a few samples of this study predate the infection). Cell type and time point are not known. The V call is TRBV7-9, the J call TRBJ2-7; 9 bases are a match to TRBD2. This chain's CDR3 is CASSPPRTSVESYEQYV. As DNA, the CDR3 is TGTGCCAGCAGCCCCCCCCGGACTAGCGTCGAGTCTTACGAGCAGTACGTC.